This entry describes one T cell receptor (beta chain). Its target is not known. Based on CD45RO/CCR7/CD25/CD127/CD95/CD27, CD4+ regulatory, stem cell-like memory, naive and central memory cells were sorted. The investigators reverse transcribed all of the isolated RNA, so they sequenced expressed TCRB transcripts. The table came from immunoSEQ multiplex PCR; TCRdb's copy has only in-frame clones and leaves some out. Among under 350,000 clones listed, 14% were seen once. The sample is drawn from a study of beta chain features in type 1 diabetes. The study, taken as a whole, reports: HLA effects on TCRB rearrangement stayed unresolved here. Patients showed naive, central memory and Treg TCRB repertoires that appeared more similar than those of healthy donors. A moderate, significant TCRB CDR3 shortening appeared in type 1 diabetes across four CD4+ subsets. There were fewer insertions and more deletions at the VDJ junctions of type 1 diabetes patients.

This CDR3 region has 15 residues. V was clipped by 4 bases and J by 7 bases; unmatched bases: 6. The germline V gene has CDR1 MNHEY and CDR2 SMNVEV (reference sequence). This sequence originates from a man aged 25 to 40 with type 1 diabetes. The J gene is TRBJ2-4, the V gene TRBV27; 11 bases are a match to TRBD1. The material sequenced was naive CD4+ T cells from blood. As DNA, the CDR3 is TGTGCCAGCAGTTCCGGGACAGGGGGTGCGAACATTCAGTACTTC. Translation: CASSSGTGGANIQYF.